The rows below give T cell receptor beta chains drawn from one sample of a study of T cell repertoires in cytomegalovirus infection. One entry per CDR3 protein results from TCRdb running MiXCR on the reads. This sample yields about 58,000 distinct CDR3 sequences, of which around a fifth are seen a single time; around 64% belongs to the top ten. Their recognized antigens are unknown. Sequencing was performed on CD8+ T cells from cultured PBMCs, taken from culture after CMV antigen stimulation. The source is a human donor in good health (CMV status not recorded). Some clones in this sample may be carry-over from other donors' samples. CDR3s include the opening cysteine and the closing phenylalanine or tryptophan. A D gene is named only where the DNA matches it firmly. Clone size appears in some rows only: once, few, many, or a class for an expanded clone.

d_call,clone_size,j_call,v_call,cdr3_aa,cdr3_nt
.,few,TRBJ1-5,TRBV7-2,CASSLVRAGQPQHF,TGTGCCAGCAGCTTAGTGAGGGCAGGTCAGCCCCAGCATTTT
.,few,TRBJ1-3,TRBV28,CASSTPQHTIYF,TGTGCCAGCAGTACTCCCCAGCACACCATATATTTT
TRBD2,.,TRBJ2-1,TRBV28,CASSSHGTSGYNEQFF,TGTGCCAGCAGCAGTCACGGGACTAGTGGCTACAATGAGCAGTTCTTC
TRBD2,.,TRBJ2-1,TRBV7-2,CASSDGTNNEQFF,TGTGCCAGCAGCGACGGGACTAACAATGAGCAGTTCTTC
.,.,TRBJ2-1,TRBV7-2,CASSSPGQRGNEQFF,TGTGCCAGCAGCTCCCCGGGACAGCGGGGCAATGAGCAGTTCTTC
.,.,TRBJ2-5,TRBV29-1,CSVEAPWRGLPGGQETQYF,TGCAGCGTTGAAGCCCCGTGGAGGGGGCTACCGGGGGGTCAAGAGACCCAGTACTTC
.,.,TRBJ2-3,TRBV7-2,CASSLGGGGQSTDTQYF,TGTGCCAGCAGCTTAGGGGGCGGGGGCCAGAGCACAGATACGCAGTATTTT
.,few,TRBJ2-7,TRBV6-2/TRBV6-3,CASSYSPVKSYEQYF,TGTGCCAGCAGTTACTCCCCCGTCAAGTCCTACGAGCAGTACTTC
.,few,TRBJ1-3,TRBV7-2,CASRTGNTIYF,TGTGCCAGCAGGACAGGAAACACCATATATTTT
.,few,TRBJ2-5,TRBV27,CASSPGSGKTQYF,TGTGCCAGCAGTCCGGGTTCCGGGAAGACCCAGTACTTC
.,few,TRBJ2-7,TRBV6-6,CASSDRPSYEQYF,TGTGCCAGCAGTGACAGGCCATCATACGAGCAGTACTTC
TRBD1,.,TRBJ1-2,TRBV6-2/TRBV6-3,CASSPDRDGYTF,TGTGCCAGCAGCCCAGACAGGGATGGCTACACCTTC
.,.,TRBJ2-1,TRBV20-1,CSARGVTRFEQFF,TGCAGTGCTAGAGGGGTAACTAGGTTTGAGCAGTTCTTC
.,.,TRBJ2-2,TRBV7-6,CASSWEQTNTGELFF,TGTGCCAGCAGTTGGGAACAAACGAACACCGGGGAGCTGTTTTTT
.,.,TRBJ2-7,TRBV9,CASSVGGEANYEQYF,TGTGCCAGCAGCGTCGGAGGGGAGGCGAACTACGAGCAGTACTTC
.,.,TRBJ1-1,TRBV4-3,CASSQALLIRDVNTEAFF,TGCGCCAGCAGCCAAGCTCTTCTTATCCGGGATGTGAACACTGAAGCTTTCTTT
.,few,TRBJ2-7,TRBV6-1,CASSEHLIREQYF,TGTGCCAGCAGTGAACACCTTATCCGAGAGCAGTACTTC
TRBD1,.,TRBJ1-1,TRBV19,CASSIDDGTAGTEAFF,TGTGCCAGTAGTATAGATGACGGGACAGCGGGCACTGAAGCTTTCTTT
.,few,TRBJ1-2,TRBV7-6,CASRPELGYTF,TGTGCCAGCAGACCGGAGCTTGGCTACACCTTC